This TCR beta chain was captured by sequencing in a study of cytomegalovirus exposure and HLA in healthy donors. Study observations and caveats: Many donors carried some public TCRs, although rarity characterized most TCR sequences. Overall, 164 TCR beta chains were annotated as cytomegalovirus-associated. Subsequent analysis revealed that first-cohort TCR clusters tended to co-occur in the 110 or so validation repertoires.

Germline V lookup: CDR1 MDHEN, CDR2 SYDVKM. V lost 4 bases and J lost 4, with 12 bases in between. The CDR3 length is 14 residues. The validation cohort, a group of under 150 subjects, included the donors and was separate from the roughly 700-subject first cohort. Comments on this clone: Its target is unknown.

Clones were sequenced by immunoSEQ multiplex PCR, and TCRdb holds only the in-frame ones, with some missing. The sample consists of more than 95,000 clones, roughly 93% of them appearing once. Sequencing was performed on PBMCs. The chain employs TRBV28 and TRBJ2-3; maybe TRBD2 (6 bases). This receptor was obtained from a woman aged 18-29 years in good health and CMV-seronegative. The DNA for the CDR3 is TGTGCCAGCAGTTGGGCTAGCGTTTCAGATACGCAGTATTTT. Translating it yields CASSWASVSDTQYF. Using reference TRBV28 and TRBJ2-3 for the parts outside the CDR3, the full variable domain is DVKVTQSSRYLVKRTGEKVFLECVQDMDHENMFWYRQDPGLGLRLIYFSYDVKMKEKGDIPEGYSVSREKKERFSLILESASTNQTSMYLCASSWASVSDTQYFGPGTRLTVL.